This TCR beta chain was observed in a study of blood T cell repertoires in COVID-19. For the study at large: Donors in the United States, Italy and Spain gave samples during acute or convalescent COVID-19. T cells, B-cell-depleted T cells, or PBMCs provided the cDNA or gDNA that served as material.

Only in-frame clones appear in the TCRdb table, and some are missing; sequencing was by immunoSEQ multiplex PCR. The sample consists of 400,000 to 500,000 clones, approximately 88% of them appearing once. This CDR3 is 13 amino acids long. Between the trimmed V and J ends, which lost 4 bases and 3 bases, there was a span of 7 bases. Germline assignment: CDR1 LGHNA and CDR2 YSLEER. This study enrolled people aged roughly 18 to 90 from 24 US geographic areas. In assigning cohorts, the study relied on participant-reported clinical history. The sequence derives from a woman aged 40-49 years who had recovered from COVID-19. This chain uses TRBV4-3 with TRBJ1-5, with D tentatively TRBD1 (5 bases). Specimen: PBMCs or T cells enriched from blood (not recorded which). This CDR3 reads CASSLGLNQPQHF. In DNA form, the CDR3 reads TGCGCCAGCAGCCTGGGGCTCAATCAGCCCCAGCATTTT.